This T cell receptor (beta chain) derives from a study of regulatory T cells in long-lasting Graves disease. Notes on the study in general: The analysis examined peripheral blood only and excluded thyroid tissue.

Building the TCR beta libraries relied on iRepertoire HTBI primers, and CDR3 regions underwent Arm-PCR. TCRdb reprocessed the multiplex PCR reads via MiXCR and lists one record per CDR3 protein. The sample lists hundreds of thousands of distinct CDR3 sequences, around 20% seen once, with more than 20% in the top ten. Germline V gene data show CDR1 as MNHEY and CDR2 as SVGEGT. CDR3 length: 15 residues. Trimming cost V 4 bases and J 7 bases; bases outside gene matches: 11. As concerns this clonotype: The antigen remains unidentified.

Time point: persistent/refractory GD, antithyroid drugs over 5 years with positive TRAb. The TCR library was made from RNA that had been extracted from PBMCs in TRIzol. This sequence originates from a female donor with Graves disease. The sample consisted of peripheral blood mononuclear cells (PBMCs), taken when the disease was refractory, from a patient treated with antithyroid drugs. V and J are TRBV6-2 or TRBV6-3 and TRBJ1-2; 8 bases line up with TRBD1. CDR3 protein: CASSSRGRVLSGYTF. The DNA of the CDR3 is TGTGCCAGCAGTTCCAGGGGGCGCGTTTTATCTGGCTACACCTTC.